The clone carrying this TCR beta chain was seen a few times. As yet, its antigen is unknown. The data derive from a study of response to subunit inactivated influenza vaccine. Each CDR3 protein gets one entry after TCRdb re-called the RT-PCR reads with MiXCR. The sample lists around 200,000 distinct CDR3 sequences; approximately 8.7% were seen once. Study results and limitations: A suggestion made by the authors is that each seasonal influenza vaccination recruits few new T cells.

This TCR came from a man in his fifties or sixties who received an inactivated influenza vaccine. This sample comprised non-naive T cells sorted from PBMCs, obtained on the day of vaccination.

The CDR3 bases are TGCAGTGCTAGCTCCACGCCTAGCAATCAGCCCCAGCATTTT. Translation gives CSASSTPSNQPQHF. The chain joins TRBV20-1 to TRBJ1-5; D not resolved. Trimming pared 3 bases from V and 0 bases from J, leaving 9 bases between. The CDR3 runs 14 residues. Germline CDR1 DFQATT, CDR2 SNEGSKA (reference sequence).